These 16 T cell receptor beta chains originate from one sample sequenced in a study of tumor and adjacent non-tumor tissue in lung cancer. Three rounds of nested PCR, following a modified ARM-PCR protocol, produced the TCRbeta library. Each CDR3 protein is one row after TCRdb ran MiXCR on the multiplex PCR reads. The table records under 150,000 distinct CDR3 sequences, 66% of them present only once. RNA was extracted from bulk tissue without any cell sorting. The source material was lung tumor tissue. The source is a young man with non-small cell lung cancer.

This rearrangement joins TRBV6-2 or TRBV6-3 to TRBJ1-2, with unresolved D. V was clipped by 7 bases and J by 10 bases, with 16 bases between them. The CDR3 loop spans 12 amino acids. Looked up from germline, CDR1 is MNHEY and CDR2 is SVGEGT. CDR3 sequence (DNA): TGTGCCAGCATCCAAGGCCGGATGGACTACACCTTC. Protein product: CASIQGRMDYTF.

This clonotype was counted a few times. The chain carries TRBV30 and TRBJ1-3; D is uncertain. Germline values: CDR1 GTSNPN, CDR2 SVGIG (reference sequence). The CDR3 has 13 amino acids. The ends were cut back, 5 bases at V and 1 base at J, with 9 bases in the middle. As DNA, the CDR3 is TGTGCCTGGGAAAGGGTTTCTGGAAACACCATATATTTT. It encodes CAWERVSGNTIYF.

About this clonotype: This may be a read error: a much more frequent sequence differs by one nucleotide. This chain connects TRBV20-1 to TRBJ1-1; D remains ambiguous. The CDR3 loop spans 15 amino acids. CDR1 is DFQATT, CDR2 SNEGSKA, per germline (reference sequence). As DNA, the CDR3 is TGCAGTGTTAGAAGCCGTCTTGGAGGGAACACTGAAGCTTTCTTT. Translating gives CSVRSRLGGNTEAFF.

Comments on this clonotype: This sequence may be a read error, since a much larger clone differs from it by one base. The rearrangement joins TRBV12-3 or TRBV12-4 to TRBJ2-3; D is undetermined. V was shortened by 6 bases and J by 2 bases, with 12 bases between the two germline ends. The CDR3 covers 14 residues. The CDR3 bases are TGTGCCAGCAGATCGTGGGGAACCACAGATACGCAGTATTTT. It is translated as CASRSWGTTDTQYF.

For this clonotype: One junction end disagrees with the germline gene, perhaps due to a read error. The chain employs TRBV10-3 and TRBJ2-7; D call uncertain. CDR3 size: 13 residues. CDR1 and CDR2 from the germline V gene are ENHRY and SYGVKD. Written as DNA, the CDR3 is TGTGTCATCAGTGCGGCCCCCTATCGCGAGCAGTACTTC. Protein product: CVISAAPYREQYF.

Notes on this clonotype: This could be a read error, since a much larger clone is one nucleotide away. V usage is TRBV6-5 and J usage is TRBJ1-1; TRBD1 is a possible D gene (6 bases). Germline V gene lookup returns CDR1 MNHEY and CDR2 SVGAGI. The CDR3 is made up of 14 amino acids. Deletions cut 0 bases from V and 6 bases from J, with 11 bases between. This chain's CDR3 is CASSYSQGLPEAFF. The CDR3 nucleotides are TGTGCCAGCAGTTACTCACAGGGATTGCCTGAAGCTTTCTTT.

The chain employs TRBV7-9 and TRBJ1-2; 9 nucleotides line up with TRBD1. The CDR3 extends over 14 amino acids. CDR1 and CDR2 (germline): SEHNR, FQNEAQ (reference sequence). J lost 10 bases, V lost 5 bases, and 11 bases had no gene match. DNA of the CDR3: TGTGCCAGCAGCGCAGGACAGGGGATTCGGGACTACACCTTC. Amino acids: CASSAGQGIRDYTF.

The CDR3 loop is CASRPGLARDEQFF. The CDR3 coding sequence is TGTGCCAGCAGGCCCGGACTAGCGAGAGATGAGCAGTTCTTC. This chain joins TRBV11-2 and TRBJ2-1; 9 nucleotides agree with TRBD2. In germline, CDR1 is SGHAT, CDR2 FQNNGV. The CDR3 is 14 amino acids. The ends lost 6 bases at V and 8 bases at J; junction bases unmatched: 8.

About this clonotype: A junction end diverges from the germline sequence, so it may reflect a read error. The gene calls are TRBV11-1 and TRBJ2-7, with 8 bases matching TRBD1. This CDR3 comprises 15 residues. The germline V gene encodes CDR1 SGHAT and CDR2 FQDESV (reference sequence). The CDR3 here is CASSHGQGVSYEQYF. Written as DNA, the CDR3 is TGTGCAAGCAGCCATGGACAGGGTGTGTCCTACGAGCAGTACTTC.

With respect to this clonotype: The conserved closing phenylalanine or tryptophan is absent in this CDR3, likely reflecting a read error. This sequence joins TRBV29-1 and TRBJ2-1; 9 bases are shared with TRBD1. CDR3 length: 14 residues. V lost 1 base and J lost 7; bases outside the gene matches: 5. CDR1 is SQVTM, CDR2 ANQGSEA, per germline. CDR3 bases: TGCAGCGTTGAAGGCGACAGGGGGTATAATGAGCAGTTCTTA. Residues: CSVEGDRGYNEQFL.

The chain carries TRBV5-1 and TRBJ2-3; D is perhaps TRBD1 or TRBD2 (5 bases each). V gave up 0 bases and J gave up 9 bases, with 17 bases separating them. CDR1 SGHRS and CDR2 YFSETQ come from the germline V gene. CDR3 length: 15 residues. CDR3 in DNA: TGCGCCAGCAGCTTGGTCGGGGACGATCCCAGGACGCAGTATTTT. Translated: CASSLVGDDPRTQYF.

Remarks on this clonotype: One end of the junction does not line up with germline, which may come from a read error. The chain has TRBV29-1 and TRBJ2-3; D not resolved. The germline V gene encodes CDR1 SQVTM and CDR2 ANQGSEA. This CDR3 is built from 10 residues. The CDR3 reads CSVVQRTQYF. DNA for the CDR3: TGCAGCGTTGTTCAACGTACGCAGTACTTT.

Details on this clonotype: A read error may account for a junction end that differs from germline. The rearrangement uses TRBV5-4 and TRBJ2-5, with 9 bases fitting TRBD2. The CDR3 is 15 amino acids. Germline-derived CDR1 and CDR2 are SGHNT and YYREEE (reference sequence). CDR3 loop: CANSFALAGEETQYF. CDR3 in DNA: TGTGCCAACAGCTTTGCTTTAGCGGGGGAAGAGACCCAGTACTTC.

This clonotype was counted between two and nine times. A much larger clone differs from this one at a single base, so this may be a read error. Here the CDR3 reads CGSSYPDEQFF. The CDR3 DNA sequence: TGTGGCAGCAGTTACCCTGATGAGCAGTTCTTC. The chain couples TRBV6-2 or TRBV6-3 to TRBJ2-1; D gene uncertain. The CDR3 sequence is 11 residues long. CDR1 MNHEY and CDR2 SVGEGT come from the germline V gene.

A few counts support this clonotype. This sequence joins TRBV4-1 and TRBJ1-4; TRBD1 might be the D (5 bases). The germline V gene has CDR1 MGHRA and CDR2 YSYEKL. CDR3 size: 15 residues. V lost 2 bases to trimming and J lost 7 bases, with 14 bases between them. CDR3 residues: CASSQSIRDTEKLFF. The CDR3 region has the DNA TGCGCCAGCAGCCAAAGTATCAGGGATACTGAAAAACTGTTTTTT.

This clonotype was seen a few times. This chain uses TRBV7-8 with TRBJ2-7, with TRBD2 identical over 7 bases. Germline V gene lookup returns CDR1 SGHVS and CDR2 FQNEAQ. The CDR3 is made up of 14 amino acids. The V segment lost 2 bases and the J segment 3 bases; nucleotides outside the gene matches: 4. The CDR3 DNA follows: TGTGCCAGCAGCTTATTTCGGGGGGACTACGAGCAGTACTTC. This gives the protein CASSLFRGDYEQYF.